The source of this T cell receptor (beta chain) is a study of blood T cell repertoires in COVID-19. Study in general: Sites in the United States, Italy and Spain provided acute and convalescent COVID-19 samples. T cells, B-cell-depleted T cells, or PBMCs supplied cDNA or gDNA.

Methods used by the authors: Amplification of reference gene primers provided the estimated nucleated cell counts. Method: immunoSEQ multiplex PCR; TCRdb's copy keeps in-frame clones and lacks some. From that table come the V and J calls and clone size; the DNA was used to work out D and trimming. The sample has some 180,000 clones, 80% to 85% seen once. The CDR3 consists of 14 residues. Germline V gene sequence: CDR1 LNHDA, CDR2 SQIVND (reference sequence). Trimming removed 4 bases from V and 4 bases from J, with 12 bases in between. Followed longitudinally, the Seattle patients had been enrolled during active infection.

Sequencing input: peripheral blood. The rearrangement links TRBV19 to TRBJ2-3; no clear D gene. This receptor was obtained from a woman aged 40 to 55 with COVID-19, enrolled during active disease. The CDR3 protein is CASSNRNIPDTQYF. In DNA, the CDR3 is TGTGCCAGTAGTAACAGAAATATACCAGATACGCAGTATTTT.